This T cell receptor beta chain was captured by sequencing in a study of cytomegalovirus exposure and HLA in healthy donors. Findings and caveats of the study: In a later analysis, at a false discovery rate of 0.05, approximately 15,000 TCR beta sequences matched HLA alleles.

For this clone: Its matching antigen is unknown.

The V and J ends lost 2 bases and 5 bases, in that order; junction bases with no gene match: 6. The CDR3 covers 14 residues. Germline CDR1 is SGHTA and CDR2 is FQGNSA. The PCR ran on 60 Vbeta and 13 Jbeta primers. The table came from immunoSEQ multiplex PCR; TCRdb's copy has only in-frame clones and leaves some out. Seen here are roughly 140,000 clones, 64% observed once, and the top ten hold 2.5% to 3.5%. Sequenced: PBMCs. The TCR was taken from a woman in her 30s in good health and CMV-seropositive. This chain joins TRBV7-2 and TRBJ2-7; 7 bases are a match to TRBD2. The CDR3 loop is CASSLSLAADEQYF. The CDR3 DNA reads as TGTGCCAGCAGCTTAAGCCTAGCGGCAGACGAGCAGTACTTC.